This entry lists 8 T cell receptor beta chains sequenced from one sample in a study of T cell changes during pregnancy in multiple sclerosis. The repertoire was sequenced with immunoSEQ multiplex PCR; TCRdb's copy has only in-frame clones and lacks some. The sample has about 69,000 clones, around 90% seen once. The sample consisted of peripheral blood, taken in the third trimester of pregnancy. These receptors came from a female donor with multiple sclerosis, enrolled in a pregnancy study.

The J gene is TRBJ1-1, the V gene TRBV11-1, with D maybe TRBD1 (6 bases). CDR1 and CDR2 (germline): SGHAT, FQDESV (reference sequence). V lost 4 bases to trimming and J lost 8 bases, with 11 bases between them. The CDR3 sequence is 12 residues long. The chain's CDR3 is CASSSDRSEAFF. DNA of the CDR3: TGTGCCAGCAGCTCGGACAGATCCGAAGCTTTCTTT.

The genes are TRBV4-3 and TRBJ1-2; 7 nucleotides line up with TRBD1. The CDR3 is 15 amino acids. Per the germline V gene, CDR1 is LGHNA and CDR2 is YSLEER. The J segment lost 5 bases and the V segment lost 0 bases, leaving 6 bases of the junction unmatched. The CDR3 region has the DNA TGCGCCAGCAGCCAAGAGATAGGGGGCAGGTATGGCTACACCTTC. Translation gives CASSQEIGGRYGYTF.

V is TRBV5-6 and J is TRBJ2-7; the D gene is possibly TRBD2 (5 bases). This CDR3 has 15 amino acids. CDR1 and CDR2 from the germline V gene are SGHDT and YYEEEE. Trimming pared 4 bases from V and 6 bases from J, leaving 20 bases between. This chain's CDR3 is CASSPGPHVGVEQYF. CDR3 nucleotide sequence: TGTGCCAGCAGCCCAGGACCGCACGTGGGAGTCGAGCAGTACTTC.

This sequence joins TRBV7-6 and TRBJ2-5; 14 bases fit TRBD2. Germline V gives CDR1 SGHVS, CDR2 FNYEAQ. CDR3 size: 16 residues. With V trimmed by 3 bases and J by 4 bases, 4 bases remained unmatched. CDR3 DNA sequence: TGTGCCAGCAGCTTCGGACTAGCGGGGGGCGGAGAGACCCAGTACTTC. Amino acid sequence: CASSFGLAGGGETQYF.

The chain links TRBV6-1 to TRBJ1-2, with D perhaps TRBD1 (6 bases). This CDR3 is built from 12 residues. Trimming removed 9 bases at V and 2 bases at J, with 10 bases between. Germline lookup yields CDR1 MNHNS and CDR2 SASEGT. The CDR3 spells CASMQGNYGYTF. CDR3 nucleotides: TGTGCCAGTATGCAGGGGAACTATGGCTACACCTTC.

The CDR3 loop is CASSYSGVAGTQYF. The CDR3 DNA reads as TGTGCCAGCAGTTACTCGGGGGTAGCGGGGACCCAGTACTTC. V usage is TRBV6-6 and J usage is TRBJ2-5, with 7 bases matching TRBD2. Per the germline V gene, CDR1 is MNHNY and CDR2 is SVGAGI (reference sequence). Trimming at V came to 0 bases and at J to 7 bases, leaving 5 bases not matched to a gene. CDR3 size: 14 residues.

The sample holds a few counts of this clone. The chain links TRBV11-3 to TRBJ1-1; the D is unclear. V gave up 5 bases and J gave up 1 base, with 11 bases separating them. The CDR3 has 14 amino acids. Germline V lookup: CDR1 SGHNT, CDR2 YENEEA. The CDR3 DNA reads TGTGCCAGCAGCCAGACTGGAGGGAACACTGAAGCTTTCTTT. The encoded protein is CASSQTGGNTEAFF.

This chain joins TRBV5-1 and TRBJ2-5; D not certain. The V end was cut by 0 bases, the J end by 5 bases, with 5 bases between. The CDR3 extends over 12 amino acids. Germline loops: CDR1 SGHRS, CDR2 YFSETQ. CDR3 coding DNA: TGCGCCAGCAGCTTGGCCGGTGAGACCCAGTACTTC. Residues: CASSLAGETQYF.